These 11 T cell receptor beta chains share one sample of origin, sequenced in a study of regulatory T cells in long-lasting Graves disease. TCR beta libraries were built with iRepertoire HTBI primers and Arm-PCR of CDR3 regions. MiXCR was run by TCRdb on the multiplex PCR reads, yielding one entry per CDR3 protein. Of 200,000 to 250,000 distinct CDR3 sequences in the sample, approximately 20% were seen once. Time point specified: newly diagnosed GD, antithyroid drugs for less than 3 months. The authors made the TCR library using RNA they extracted from PBMCs. The input for sequencing was peripheral blood mononuclear cells (PBMCs), taken at new diagnosis, from a patient treated with antithyroid drugs. All receptors derive from a female donor with Graves disease.

This clonotype was recorded at least ten times. The gene calls are TRBV5-1 and TRBJ2-2; TRBD2 matches 13 bases. Germline assignment: CDR1 SGHRS and CDR2 YFSETQ. The CDR3 contains 15 residues. With 4 bases clipped from V and 6 bases from J, the junction kept 3 bases outside the gene matches. For the CDR3, the DNA is TGCGCCAGCAGCGGACTAGCGGGAGTCCCCGGGGAGCTGTTTTTT. Translation gives CASSGLAGVPGELFF.

This clonotype was counted at least ten times. This chain links TRBV7-6 with TRBJ1-1; 9 bases fit TRBD1. This CDR3 region has 15 residues. Germline V gene data show CDR1 as SGHVS and CDR2 as FNYEAQ. J was trimmed by 6 bases and V by 1 base; bases with no gene match: 6. The CDR3 here is CASSLVGQGFSEAFF. CDR3 nucleotides: TGTGCCAGCAGCTTAGTGGGACAGGGTTTCTCTGAAGCTTTCTTT.

The chain carries TRBV28 and TRBJ1-4; 7 bases align to TRBD1. Germline CDR1 and CDR2: MDHEN and SYDVKM. J gave up 3 bases and V 3 bases, and 10 bases lay outside the gene matches. CDR3 length: 17 amino acids. The CDR3 sequence: CASSLNPGGPANEKLFF. CDR3 DNA: TGTGCCAGCAGTTTGAATCCAGGGGGTCCGGCTAATGAAAAACTGTTTTTT.

This clonotype was observed many times. This sequence joins TRBV9 and TRBJ2-7, with 7 positions matching TRBD2. The germline CDR1 and CDR2 sequences are SGDLS and YYNGEE. The CDR3 sequence is 15 residues long. The junction had 11 bases not matched to a gene; V was cut back by 4 bases and J by 4 bases. The CDR3 sequence is CASSPGLVLTYEQYF. CDR3 nucleotide sequence: TGTGCCAGCAGCCCCGGACTAGTCCTAACGTACGAGCAGTACTTC.

The rearrangement uses TRBV5-6 and TRBJ2-5; 9 nucleotides align to TRBD2. This CDR3 is built from 14 residues. V lost 5 bases and J lost 4; bases outside the gene matches: 6. Germline CDR1 reads SGHDT; CDR2 reads YYEEEE. The CDR3 protein is CASRTGLATETQYF. CDR3 nucleotides: TGTGCCAGCAGGACGGGACTAGCCACAGAGACCCAGTACTTC. Complete variable domain (other parts from reference TRBV5-6 and TRBJ2-5): DAGVTQSPTHLIKTRGQQVTLRCSPKSGHDTVSWYQQALGQGPQFIFQYYEEEERQRGNFPDRFSGHQFPNYSSELNVNALLLGDSALYLCASRTGLATETQYFGPGTRLLVL.

This rearrangement joins TRBV2 to TRBJ2-5, with TRBD1 as a possible D gene (5 bases). This CDR3 has 14 residues. Germline values: CDR1 SNHLY, CDR2 FYNNEI. The germline V and J ends were trimmed by 1 base and 2 bases, with 8 bases remaining between them. The CDR3 reads CASSEGQPQETQYF. The CDR3 nucleotides read TGTGCCAGCAGTGAAGGACAGCCTCAAGAGACCCAGTACTTC.

A remark on this clonotype: With a much larger clone just one base away, this may be a read error. The CDR3 DNA follows: TGCAGTGCTAGGGGGGGGGGGCTTGGAAACACCAGATATTTT. Amino acid sequence: CSARGGGLGNTRYF. V usage is TRBV20-1 and J usage is TRBJ1-3, with TRBD1 as a possible D gene (6 bases). This CDR3 comprises 14 residues. The germline gives CDR1 DFQATT, CDR2 SNEGSKA (reference sequence).

In this sample, this clonotype turned up many times. The rearrangement links TRBV4-2 to TRBJ2-1; D is perhaps TRBD2 (6 bases). CDR3 length equals 18 residues. Germline CDR1 LGHNA, CDR2 YNFKEQ. The V and J ends lost 1 base and 6 bases respectively, with 22 bases between them. This CDR3 is CASSQVTGGGNDPNEQFF. The CDR3 bases are TGTGCCAGCAGCCAAGTTACTGGGGGAGGCAACGATCCCAATGAGCAGTTCTTC.

This clonotype was seen many times. V is TRBV20-1 and J is TRBJ2-1; TRBD2 aligns across 9 bases. The CDR3 contains 15 residues. The V gene end was trimmed by 0 bases and the J gene end by 3 bases; junction bases not matched to a gene: 3. Germline assignment: CDR1 DFQATT and CDR2 SNEGSKA (reference sequence). CDR3: CSAREGGRDYNEQFF. The CDR3, as DNA: TGCAGTGCTAGAGAAGGCGGGAGGGACTACAATGAGCAGTTCTTC.

The V gene is TRBV5-1, the J gene TRBJ2-2; the D is unclear. CDR3 length equals 16 residues. The germline V gene has CDR1 SGHRS and CDR2 YFSETQ. V was cut by 6 bases and J by 0 bases, with 15 bases left in between. The CDR3 DNA reads as TGCGCCAGCAAAATAGGAGACTTTACGAACACCGGGGAGCTGTTTTTT. Its protein is CASKIGDFTNTGELFF.

This chain connects TRBV2 to TRBJ2-1, with D uncertain. The CDR3 is 15 residues long. CDR1 is SNHLY, CDR2 FYNNEI, per germline. Trimming left V 8 bases short and J 4 bases short, with 18 bases between. This CDR3 reads CASLRSDGSYNEQFF. The CDR3 DNA sequence: TGTGCCAGCCTCCGGAGCGACGGATCATACAATGAGCAGTTCTTC.